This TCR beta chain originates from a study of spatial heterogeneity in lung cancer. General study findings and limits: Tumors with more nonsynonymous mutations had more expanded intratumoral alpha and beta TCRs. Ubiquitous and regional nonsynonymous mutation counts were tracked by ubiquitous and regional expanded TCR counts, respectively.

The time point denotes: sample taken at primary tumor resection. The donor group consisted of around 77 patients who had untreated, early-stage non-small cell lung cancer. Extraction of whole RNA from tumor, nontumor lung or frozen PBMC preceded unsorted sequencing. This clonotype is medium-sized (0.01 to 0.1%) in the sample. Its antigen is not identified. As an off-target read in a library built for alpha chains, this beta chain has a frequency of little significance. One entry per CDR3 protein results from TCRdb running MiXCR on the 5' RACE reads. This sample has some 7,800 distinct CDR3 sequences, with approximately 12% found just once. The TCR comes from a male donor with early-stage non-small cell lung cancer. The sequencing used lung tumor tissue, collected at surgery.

The DNA for the CDR3 is TGCAGTGCTAGAATTAGCGGGAGACACGAGCAGTACTTC. This gives the protein CSARISGRHEQYF. J is TRBJ2-7 and V is TRBV20-1; the match to TRBD2 covers 9 bases. J was trimmed by 5 bases and V by 2 bases; bases with no gene match: 4. Looked up from germline, CDR1 is DFQATT and CDR2 is SNEGSKA (reference sequence). CDR3 size: 13 residues.